This is a list of T cell receptor beta chains from one sample in a study of blood T cell repertoires in COVID-19. TCRdb keeps only in-frame clones here, not all; method: immunoSEQ multiplex PCR. Found here are 200,000 to 300,000 clones, approximately 83% of them singletons; the top ten hold approximately 9.4%. Sequenced sample: peripheral blood. These receptors originate from an elderly woman with acute or convalescent COVID-19. Both conserved end residues are part of each CDR3. A D gene is named only where the DNA matches it firmly. Clone size is shown for a subset of rows, as once, few, many or a class of expanded clone.

d_call j_call clone_size v_call cdr3_aa cdr3_nt
NA TRBJ1-4 few TRBV6-5 CASSYSEGAGEKLFF TGTGCCAGCAGTTACTCTGAGGGAGCGGGTGAAAAACTGTTTTTT
TRBD2 TRBJ2-5 NA TRBV7-2 CASSPSSGGSGETQYF TGTGCCAGCAGCCCAAGTAGCGGGGGGTCGGGCGAGACCCAGTACTTC
NA TRBJ2-3 few TRBV5-4 CASSPVAGTDTQYF TGTGCCAGCTCCCCCGTAGCGGGCACAGATACGCAGTATTTT
NA TRBJ2-7 NA TRBV4-1 CASSRLQGSSSYEQYF TGCGCCAGCAGCCGTCTCCAGGGTAGTTCATCCTACGAGCAGTACTTC
NA TRBJ2-1 NA TRBV5-4 CASSFNNEQFF TGTGCCAGCAGCTTCAACAATGAGCAGTTCTTC
NA TRBJ1-4 NA TRBV19 CASSISQANEKLFF TGTGCCAGTAGTATCAGTCAGGCGAATGAAAAACTGTTTTTT
TRBD2 TRBJ2-7 NA TRBV28 CASRSSGGPYEQYF TGTGCCAGCAGATCTAGCGGGGGGCCCTACGAGCAGTACTTC
NA TRBJ1-2 NA TRBV28 CASSSQGNHGYTF TGTGCCAGCAGTTCGCAGGGAAACCATGGCTACACCTTC
TRBD1 TRBJ2-7 NA TRBV4-1 CASSPRDRIFDEQYF TGCGCCAGCAGCCCCCGGGACAGGATCTTCGACGAGCAGTACTTC
NA TRBJ2-1 NA TRBV18 CASSPANMGIRGNEQFF TGTGCCAGCTCACCAGCAAATATGGGGATACGGGGCAATGAGCAGTTCTTC
NA TRBJ2-2 NA TRBV7-3 CASSLPNTGELFF TGTGCCAGCAGCTTACCAAACACCGGGGAGCTGTTTTTT
NA TRBJ2-1 NA TRBV2 CASSDRNEQFF TGTGCCAGCAGCGACAGGAATGAGCAGTTCTTC
NA TRBJ1-1 NA TRBV28 CASSTAGTGTPEAFF TGTGCCAGCAGTACGGCCGGGACTGGGACCCCTGAAGCTTTCTTT
TRBD2 TRBJ2-7 NA TRBV28 CASSPRTSGGIEQYF TGTGCCAGCAGTCCTCGGACTAGCGGGGGGATCGAGCAGTACTTC
NA TRBJ1-1 NA TRBV5-4 CASSSPGGMNTEAFF TGTGCCAGCAGCTCCCCCGGAGGGATGAACACTGAAGCTTTCTTT
NA TRBJ2-7 NA TRBV12-3/TRBV12-4 CASSRTLYEQYF TGTGCCAGCAGCCGGACATTATACGAGCAGTACTTC
NA TRBJ1-4 NA TRBV7-6 CASAGEEGEKLFF TGTGCCAGCGCCGGGGAGGAAGGAGAAAAACTGTTTTTT
NA TRBJ1-2 NA TRBV28 CASSLTPQTNGYTF TGTGCCAGCAGTTTAACCCCCCAAACTAATGGCTACACCTTC
NA TRBJ2-3 NA TRBV3-1/TRBV3-2 CASSESQGTDTQYF TGTGCCAGCAGCGAAAGCCAGGGTACAGATACGCAGTATTTT
NA TRBJ1-2 NA TRBV19 CASSIGLQGYGYTF TGTGCCAGTAGTATAGGACTACAGGGATACGGCTACACCTTC
TRBD2 TRBJ2-7 NA TRBV6-6 CASSYHGLAGPYEQYF TGTGCCAGCAGTTACCACGGACTAGCGGGGCCCTACGAGCAGTACTTC
NA TRBJ2-4 NA TRBV19 CASSYRDNIQYF TGTGCCAGTAGTTACCGGGATAACATTCAGTACTTC
TRBD2 TRBJ2-6 NA TRBV5-4 CASSFGAGGANVLTF TGTGCCAGCAGCTTCGGAGCGGGGGGGGCCAACGTCCTGACTTTC
NA TRBJ2-7 NA TRBV5-8 CASSLLSGVLGEQYF TGTGCCAGCAGCTTGTTATCCGGGGTCCTCGGCGAGCAGTACTTC
NA TRBJ2-1 NA TRBV5-6 CASSFNIAEQFF TGTGCCAGCAGCTTCAACATCGCTGAGCAGTTCTTC
NA TRBJ1-2 NA TRBV18 CASSLQAYGYTF TGTGCCAGCTCATTACAGGCATATGGCTACACCTTC
TRBD1 TRBJ1-4 NA TRBV28 CASREGAGGEKLFF TGTGCCAGCCGCGAAGGGGCAGGGGGAGAAAAACTGTTTTTT
TRBD1 TRBJ1-2 NA TRBV2 CASHGVDRLYGYTF TGTGCCAGCCATGGAGTGGACAGGCTTTATGGCTACACCTTC
TRBD1 TRBJ2-1 NA TRBV28 CASSFPTGTVPYNEQFF TGTGCCAGCAGTTTTCCAACCGGGACAGTACCTTACAATGAGCAGTTCTTC
NA TRBJ1-4 NA TRBV6-6 CASSYGQSNEKLFF TGTGCCAGCAGTTACGGACAGAGTAATGAAAAACTGTTTTTT
TRBD1 TRBJ1-2 NA TRBV2 CASSGGTGAGYGYTF TGTGCCAGCAGTGGCGGGACAGGGGCGGGCTATGGCTACACCTTC
NA TRBJ2-5 few TRBV2 CASSEGQGGTQYF TGTGCCAGCAGTGAGGGTCAGGGTGGGACCCAGTACTTC
TRBD1 TRBJ1-4 NA TRBV19 CASRGTGRTTTNEKLFF TGTGCCAGTAGAGGGACAGGGAGAACGACAACTAATGAAAAACTGTTTTTT
NA TRBJ2-7 NA TRBV6-5 CASSYFGGPAYEQYF TGTGCCAGCAGTTATTTCGGGGGGCCGGCCTACGAGCAGTACTTC
NA TRBJ2-1 NA TRBV9 CASSVTTASYNEQFF TGTGCCAGCAGCGTAACCACTGCCTCCTACAATGAGCAGTTCTTC
TRBD1 TRBJ1-5 few TRBV27 CASKLRGGTGDYSNQPQHF TGTGCCAGCAAACTACGGGGAGGGACAGGGGATTATAGCAATCAGCCCCAGCATTTT
NA TRBJ1-1 few TRBV5-1 CASSLDSGNTEAFF TGCGCCAGCAGCTTGGACAGCGGGAACACTGAAGCTTTCTTT
NA TRBJ1-2 NA TRBV30 CAWSVGTTFPYGYTF TGTGCCTGGAGTGTCGGGACAACTTTTCCTTATGGCTACACCTTC
NA TRBJ1-5 NA TRBV2 CASSEAATGQPQHF TGTGCCAGCAGTGAGGCAGCTACGGGGCAGCCCCAGCATTTT
NA TRBJ2-1 NA TRBV9 CASNPGGGSYNEQFF TGTGCCAGCAACCCGGGTGGAGGTTCCTACAATGAGCAGTTCTTC
TRBD1 TRBJ1-4 once TRBV5-1 CASSPPGQGNEKLFF TGCGCCAGCAGCCCTCCGGGACAGGGTAATGAAAAACTGTTTTTT
NA TRBJ2-1 NA TRBV13 CASSSYSYNEQFF TGTGCCAGCAGCTCCTACTCCTACAATGAGCAGTTCTTC
TRBD1 TRBJ2-2 NA TRBV20-1 CSASSDRGHSGELFF TGCAGTGCTAGTTCGGACAGGGGGCATTCCGGGGAGCTGTTTTTT
TRBD2 TRBJ2-1 NA TRBV27 CASSLTLAGAQSYNEQFF TGTGCCAGCAGCCTTACACTAGCGGGGGCTCAGTCCTACAATGAGCAGTTCTTC
TRBD1 TRBJ2-7 few TRBV6-6 CASRDREASYEQYF TGTGCCAGCAGAGACAGGGAAGCCTCCTACGAGCAGTACTTC
NA TRBJ1-5 NA TRBV28 CASSSPGGGFQPQHF TGTGCCAGCAGTTCACCGGGAGGGGGTTTTCAGCCCCAGCATTTT
NA TRBJ1-1 once TRBV9 CASSTKTNTEAFF TGTGCCAGCAGCACTAAAACGAACACTGAAGCTTTCTTT
TRBD1 TRBJ2-7 NA TRBV9 CASSVALGQGYEQYF TGTGCCAGCAGCGTAGCACTCGGACAGGGCTACGAGCAGTACTTC
TRBD1 TRBJ1-5 NA TRBV6-5 CASRETGNSNQPQHF TGTGCCAGCAGAGAGACAGGGAACAGCAATCAGCCCCAGCATTTT
NA TRBJ1-4 NA TRBV7-9 CASSTDIPNEKLFF TGTGCCAGCAGCACAGACATACCAAATGAAAAACTGTTTTTT
TRBD2 TRBJ2-1 NA TRBV11-3 CASSPSGGAGKQFF TGTGCCAGCAGCCCGAGCGGGGGGGCCGGAAAGCAGTTCTTC
TRBD1 TRBJ1-6 NA TRBV30 CALTGSGNSPLHF TGTGCCCTGACAGGGTCGGGAAATTCACCCCTCCACTTT
NA TRBJ2-3 few TRBV2 CASSEAQGFADTQYF TGTGCCAGCAGTGAAGCGCAGGGTTTCGCAGATACGCAGTATTTT
TRBD2 TRBJ2-7 NA TRBV28 CASSPSGGARLEQYF TGTGCCAGCAGCCCTAGCGGGGGGGCCCGTCTCGAGCAGTACTTC